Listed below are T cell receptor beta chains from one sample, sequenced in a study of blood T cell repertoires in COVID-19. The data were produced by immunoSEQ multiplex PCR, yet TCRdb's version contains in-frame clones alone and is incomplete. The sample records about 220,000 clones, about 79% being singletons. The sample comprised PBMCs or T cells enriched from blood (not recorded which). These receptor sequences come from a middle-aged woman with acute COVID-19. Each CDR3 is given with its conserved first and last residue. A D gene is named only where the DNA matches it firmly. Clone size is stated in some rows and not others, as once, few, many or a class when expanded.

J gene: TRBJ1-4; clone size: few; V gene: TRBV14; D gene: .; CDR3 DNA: TGTGCCAGCAGCCGGCAGGGTCTGACTAATGAAAAACTGTTTTTT; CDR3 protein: CASSRQGLTNEKLFF
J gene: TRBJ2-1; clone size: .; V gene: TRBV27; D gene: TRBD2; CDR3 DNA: TGTGCCAGCAGTTTCCAAGCGGGAGGGGCCAATGAGCAGTTCTTC; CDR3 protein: CASSFQAGGANEQFF
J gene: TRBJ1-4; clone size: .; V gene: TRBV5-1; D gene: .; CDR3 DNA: TGCGCCAGCAGCTTGGACAAGTTACAGGGTGAAAAACTGTTTTTT; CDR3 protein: CASSLDKLQGEKLFF
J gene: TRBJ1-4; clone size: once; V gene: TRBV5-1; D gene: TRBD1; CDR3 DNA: TGCGCCAGCAGCTGGGACAGGGAGCATGAGAAACTGTTTTTT; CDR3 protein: CASSWDREHEKLFF
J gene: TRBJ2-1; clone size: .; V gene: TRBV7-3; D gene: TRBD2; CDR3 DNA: TGTGCCAGCAGCTTAAGAGCGGGAGGGGGTGAGCAGTTCTTC; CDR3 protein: CASSLRAGGGEQFF
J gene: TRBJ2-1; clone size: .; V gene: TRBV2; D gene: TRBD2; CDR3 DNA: TGTGCCAGCATGAGCGGGGGGGTCAATGAGCAGTTCTTC; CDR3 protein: CASMSGGVNEQFF
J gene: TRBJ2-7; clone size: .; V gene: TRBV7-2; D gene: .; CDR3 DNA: TGTGCCAGCAGCCCTTTAGGTGGGGGGACCTACGAGCAGTACTTC; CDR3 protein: CASSPLGGGTYEQYF
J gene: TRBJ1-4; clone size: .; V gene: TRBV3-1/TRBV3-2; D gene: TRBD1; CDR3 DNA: TGTGCCAGCAGCTGGACAGGGTGGGATGAAAAACTGTTTTTT; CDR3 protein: CASSWTGWDEKLFF
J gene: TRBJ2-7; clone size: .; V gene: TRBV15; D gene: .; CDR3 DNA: TGTGCCACCAGCACCCTCGGAGGGTACGAGCAGTACTTC; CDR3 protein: CATSTLGGYEQYF
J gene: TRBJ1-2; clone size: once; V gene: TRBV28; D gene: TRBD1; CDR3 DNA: TGTGCCAGCAGTTTTCGTCAGGGGGCCGCCTATGGCTACACCTTC; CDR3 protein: CASSFRQGAAYGYTF
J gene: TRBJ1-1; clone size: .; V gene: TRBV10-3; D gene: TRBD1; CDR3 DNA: TGTGCCATCAACAGGGGGAACACTGAAGCTTTCTTT; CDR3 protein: CAINRGNTEAFF
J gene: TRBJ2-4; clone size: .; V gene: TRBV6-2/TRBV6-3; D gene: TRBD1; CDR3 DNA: TGTGCCAGCAGTTACCCCCCGGGACAGGAATTAGCCAAAAACATTCAGTACTTC; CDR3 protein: CASSYPPGQELAKNIQYF
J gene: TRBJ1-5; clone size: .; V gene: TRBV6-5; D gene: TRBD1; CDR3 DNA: TGTGCCAGCACAGGGGGTCCAAATCAGCCCCAGCATTTT; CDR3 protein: CASTGGPNQPQHF
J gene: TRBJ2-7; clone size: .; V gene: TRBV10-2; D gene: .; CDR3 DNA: TGCGCCAGCAGTGAGTCGATAACGACGGCCTACAGGGACTACGAGCAGTACTTC; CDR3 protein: CASSESITTAYRDYEQYF
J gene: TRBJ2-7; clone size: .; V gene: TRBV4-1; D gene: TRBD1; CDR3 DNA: TGCGCCAGCAGCCAAGAAAGGGGGCCCTACGAGCAGTACTTC; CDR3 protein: CASSQERGPYEQYF
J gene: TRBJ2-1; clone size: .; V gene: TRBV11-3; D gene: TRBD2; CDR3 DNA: TGTGCCAGCAGCTTGGGGTCGGGGAGGGACAATGAGCAGTTCTTC; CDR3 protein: CASSLGSGRDNEQFF
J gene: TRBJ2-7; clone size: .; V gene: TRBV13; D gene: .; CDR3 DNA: TGTGCCAGCAGCCCCCACCTCGGACTCGACGCCTACGAGCAGTACTTC; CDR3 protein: CASSPHLGLDAYEQYF